Reported below is one T cell receptor beta chain. This entry belongs to a study of blood T cell repertoires in COVID-19. In the study overall: Sites across the United States, Italy and Spain contributed samples from acute and convalescent COVID-19. PBMCs, B-cell-depleted T cells, or T cells were the source of the cDNA or gDNA that made up the material.

The authors' processing: Amplification from reference gene primers served as the basis for estimated nucleated cell counts. The table came from immunoSEQ multiplex PCR; TCRdb's copy has only in-frame clones and leaves some out. V and J calls and clone size are those listed in that table; D and trimming were worked out from the DNA. The repertoire holds 250,000 or so clones, 75% to 90% seen once, with over 0.85% in the top ten. The CDR3 has 12 amino acids. V lost 0 bases, J lost 9 bases, and 9 bases lay in between. The germline V gene encodes CDR1 SQVTM and CDR2 ANQGSEA. The study recruited exposed participants who had met a COVID-19 case within 2 weeks before entry.

The specimen was PBMCs or T cells enriched from blood (not recorded which). The receptor's source is a man aged 45 to 65 who had been exposed to COVID-19. The rearrangement joins TRBV29-1 to TRBJ2-1; D gene uncertain. This CDR3 is CSVEEVLREQFF. As DNA, the CDR3 is TGCAGCGTTGAAGAGGTTCTACGTGAGCAGTTCTTC.